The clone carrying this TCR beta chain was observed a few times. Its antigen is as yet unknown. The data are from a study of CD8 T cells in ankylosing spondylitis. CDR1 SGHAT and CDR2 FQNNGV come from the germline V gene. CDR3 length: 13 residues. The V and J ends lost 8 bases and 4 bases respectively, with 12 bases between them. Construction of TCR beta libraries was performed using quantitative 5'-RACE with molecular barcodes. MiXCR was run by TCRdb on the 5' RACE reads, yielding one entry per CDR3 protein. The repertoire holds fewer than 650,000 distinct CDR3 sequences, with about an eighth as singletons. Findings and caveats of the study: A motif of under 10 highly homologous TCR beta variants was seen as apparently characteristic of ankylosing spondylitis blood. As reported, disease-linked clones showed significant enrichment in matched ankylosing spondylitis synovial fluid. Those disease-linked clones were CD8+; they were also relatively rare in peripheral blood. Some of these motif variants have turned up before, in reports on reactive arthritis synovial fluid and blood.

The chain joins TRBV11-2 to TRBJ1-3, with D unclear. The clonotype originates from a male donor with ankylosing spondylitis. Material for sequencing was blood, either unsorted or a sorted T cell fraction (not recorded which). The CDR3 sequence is CASRRGYGNTIYF. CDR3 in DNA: TGTGCCAGCCGGAGAGGGTACGGAAACACCATATATTTT. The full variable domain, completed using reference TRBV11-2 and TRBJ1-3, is EAGVAQSPRYKIIEKRQSVAFWCNPISGHATLYWYQQILGQGPKLLIQFQNNGVVDDSQLPKDRFSAERLKGVDSTLKIQPAKLEDSAVYLCASRRGYGNTIYFGEGSWLTVV.